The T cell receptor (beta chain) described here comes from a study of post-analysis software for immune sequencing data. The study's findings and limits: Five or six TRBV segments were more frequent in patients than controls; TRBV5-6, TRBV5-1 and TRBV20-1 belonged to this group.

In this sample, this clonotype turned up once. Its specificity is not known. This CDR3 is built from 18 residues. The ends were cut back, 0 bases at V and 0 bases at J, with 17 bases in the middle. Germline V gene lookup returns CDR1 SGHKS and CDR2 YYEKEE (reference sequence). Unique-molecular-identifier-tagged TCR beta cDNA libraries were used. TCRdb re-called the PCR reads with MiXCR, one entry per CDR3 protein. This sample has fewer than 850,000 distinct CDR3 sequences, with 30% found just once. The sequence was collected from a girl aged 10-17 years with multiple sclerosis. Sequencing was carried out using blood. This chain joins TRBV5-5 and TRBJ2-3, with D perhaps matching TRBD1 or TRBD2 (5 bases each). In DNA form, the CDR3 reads TGTGCCAGCAGCTTGGAAGTTTTTGGGGGTAATAGCACAGATACGCAGTATTTT. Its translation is CASSLEVFGGNSTDTQYF.